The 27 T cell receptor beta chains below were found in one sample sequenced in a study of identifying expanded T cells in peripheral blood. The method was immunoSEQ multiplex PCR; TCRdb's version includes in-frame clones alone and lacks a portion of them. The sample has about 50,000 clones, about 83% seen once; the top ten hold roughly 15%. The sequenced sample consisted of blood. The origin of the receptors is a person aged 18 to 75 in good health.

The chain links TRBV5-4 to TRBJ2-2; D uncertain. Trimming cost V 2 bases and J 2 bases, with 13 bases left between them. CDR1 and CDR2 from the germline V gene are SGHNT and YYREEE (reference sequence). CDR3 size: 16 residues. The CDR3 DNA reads TGTGCCAGCAGCTTCGGAGATAAACTAAACACCGGGGAGCTGTTTTTT. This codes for CASSFGDKLNTGELFF.

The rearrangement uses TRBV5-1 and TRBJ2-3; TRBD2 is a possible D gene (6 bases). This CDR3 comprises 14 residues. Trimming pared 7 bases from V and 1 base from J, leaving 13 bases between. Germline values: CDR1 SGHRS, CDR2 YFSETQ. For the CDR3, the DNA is TGCGCCAGCCGGTTAGCGGTAGGCACAGATACGCAGTATTTT. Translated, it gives CASRLAVGTDTQYF.

The CDR3 nucleotides are TGTGCCAGCACCCCTCGGTGGGACAGGGTAAGCACTGAAGCTTTCTTT. Translation gives CASTPRWDRVSTEAFF. J is TRBJ1-1 and V is TRBV7-2, with 9 positions matching TRBD1. V gave up 7 bases and J gave up 4 bases; unmatched junction bases: 13. The germline CDR1 and CDR2 sequences are SGHTA and FQGNSA. This CDR3 contains 16 residues.

For the CDR3, the DNA is TGTGCCAGCAGTTTATGGGGCCCTGGGACATTTGGGGCCAACGTCCTGACTTTC. Residues: CASSLWGPGTFGANVLTF. V is TRBV28 and J is TRBJ2-6; possible D gene TRBD1, 6 bases. The CDR3 totals 18 residues. The germline V gene has CDR1 MDHEN and CDR2 SYDVKM. Trimming removed 0 bases at V and 3 bases at J, with 15 bases between. The whole variable domain, remainder taken from reference TRBV28 and TRBJ2-6, is DVKVTQSSRYLVKRTGEKVFLECVQDMDHENMFWYRQDPGLGLRLIYFSYDVKMKEKGDIPEGYSVSREKKERFSLILESASTNQTSMYLCASSLWGPGTFGANVLTFGAGSRLTVL.

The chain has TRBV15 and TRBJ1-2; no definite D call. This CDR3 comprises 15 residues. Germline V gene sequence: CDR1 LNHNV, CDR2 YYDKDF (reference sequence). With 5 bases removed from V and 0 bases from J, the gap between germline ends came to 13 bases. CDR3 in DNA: TGTGCCACCAGCGAACAGACAAACGCTAACTATGGCTACACCTTC. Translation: CATSEQTNANYGYTF. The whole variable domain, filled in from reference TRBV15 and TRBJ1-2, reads DAMVIQNPRYQVTQFGKPVTLSCSQTLNHNVMYWYQQKSSQAPKLLFHYYDKDFNNEADTPDNFQSRRPNTSFCFLDIRSPGLGDTAMYLCATSEQTNANYGYTFGSGTRLTVV.

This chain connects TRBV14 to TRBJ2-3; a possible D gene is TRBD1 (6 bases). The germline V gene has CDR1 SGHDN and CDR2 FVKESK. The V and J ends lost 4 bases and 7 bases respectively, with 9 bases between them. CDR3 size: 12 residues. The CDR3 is CASSLGAYTQYF. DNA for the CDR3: TGTGCCAGCAGCCTGGGGGCCTATACGCAGTATTTT.

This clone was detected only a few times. The CDR3 DNA reads as TGCGCCAGCAGCATGGGGGGAGTAGCCAAAAACATTCAGTACTTC. This sequence encodes CASSMGGVAKNIQYF. The chain combines TRBV5-1 with TRBJ2-4, with D possibly matching TRBD2 (6 bases). Germline V gene sequence: CDR1 SGHRS, CDR2 YFSETQ. Trimming stripped 4 bases from V and 0 bases from J, with 11 bases between. This CDR3 is 15 amino acids long.

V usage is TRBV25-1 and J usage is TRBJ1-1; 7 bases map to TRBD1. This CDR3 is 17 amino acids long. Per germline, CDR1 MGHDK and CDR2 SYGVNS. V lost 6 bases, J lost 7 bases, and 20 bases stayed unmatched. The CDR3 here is CASSKVPWGQPGLEAFF. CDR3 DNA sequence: TGTGCCAGCAGCAAGGTCCCCTGGGGACAGCCCGGTCTTGAAGCTTTCTTT.

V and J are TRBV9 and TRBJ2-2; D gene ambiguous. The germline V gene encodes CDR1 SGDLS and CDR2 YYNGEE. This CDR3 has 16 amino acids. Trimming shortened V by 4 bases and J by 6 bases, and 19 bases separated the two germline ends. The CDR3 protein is CASSPGPRLESGELFF. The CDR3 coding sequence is TGTGCCAGCAGCCCTGGTCCCAGACTCGAATCCGGGGAGCTGTTTTTT.

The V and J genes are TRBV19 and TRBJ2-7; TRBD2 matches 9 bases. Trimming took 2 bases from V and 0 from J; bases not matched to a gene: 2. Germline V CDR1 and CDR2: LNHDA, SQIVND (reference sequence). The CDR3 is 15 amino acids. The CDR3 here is CASSISSGSSYEQYF. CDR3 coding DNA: TGTGCCAGTAGTATAAGTAGCGGGAGCTCCTACGAGCAGTACTTC.

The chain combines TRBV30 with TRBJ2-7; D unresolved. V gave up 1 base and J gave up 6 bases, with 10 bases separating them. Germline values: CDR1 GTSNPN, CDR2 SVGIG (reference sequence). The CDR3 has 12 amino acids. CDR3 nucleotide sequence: TGTGCCTGGAGTGCCACAGTCCTCGAGCAGTACTTC. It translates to CAWSATVLEQYF.

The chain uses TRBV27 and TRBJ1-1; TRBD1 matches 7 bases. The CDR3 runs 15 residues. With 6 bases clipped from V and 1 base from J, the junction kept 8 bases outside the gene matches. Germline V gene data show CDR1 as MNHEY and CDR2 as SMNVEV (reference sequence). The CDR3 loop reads CASRRPQGRNTEAFF. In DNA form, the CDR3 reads TGTGCCAGCAGAAGGCCACAGGGGAGGAACACTGAAGCTTTCTTT.

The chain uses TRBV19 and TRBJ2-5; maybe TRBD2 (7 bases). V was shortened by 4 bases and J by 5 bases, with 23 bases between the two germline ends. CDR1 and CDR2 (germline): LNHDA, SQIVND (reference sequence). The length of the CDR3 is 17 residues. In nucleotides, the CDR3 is TGTGCCAGTAGTAAAGGGGGTGGCGGGGGCCGAGGGGAGACCCAGTACTTC. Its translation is CASSKGGGGGRGETQYF.

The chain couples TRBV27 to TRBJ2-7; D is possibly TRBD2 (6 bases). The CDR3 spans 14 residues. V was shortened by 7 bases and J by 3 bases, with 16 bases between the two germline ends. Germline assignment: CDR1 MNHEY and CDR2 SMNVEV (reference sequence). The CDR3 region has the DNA TGTGCCAGCAAAGGAGGGGTGGGTGGCTACGAGCAGTACTTC. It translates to CASKGGVGGYEQYF.

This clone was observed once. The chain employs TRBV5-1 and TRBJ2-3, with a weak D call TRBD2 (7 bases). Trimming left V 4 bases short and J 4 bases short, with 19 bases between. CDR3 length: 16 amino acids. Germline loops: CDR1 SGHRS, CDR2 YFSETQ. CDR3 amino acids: CASSTRRGGESDTQYF. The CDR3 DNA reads TGCGCCAGCAGCACTCGGCGAGGGGGGGAGTCAGATACGCAGTATTTT.

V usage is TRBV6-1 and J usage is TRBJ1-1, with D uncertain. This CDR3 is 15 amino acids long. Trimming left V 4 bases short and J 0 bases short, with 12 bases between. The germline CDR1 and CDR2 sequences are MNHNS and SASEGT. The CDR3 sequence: CASSVGQRLNTEAFF. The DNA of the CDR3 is TGTGCCAGCAGTGTAGGCCAGAGGTTGAACACTGAAGCTTTCTTT.

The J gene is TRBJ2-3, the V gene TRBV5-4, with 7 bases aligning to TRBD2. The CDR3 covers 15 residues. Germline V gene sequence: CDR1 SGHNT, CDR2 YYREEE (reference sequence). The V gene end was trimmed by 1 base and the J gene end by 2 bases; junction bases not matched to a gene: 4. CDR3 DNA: TGTGCCAGCAGCTTGACGAGCGGGGTCACAGATACGCAGTATTTT. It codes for CASSLTSGVTDTQYF.

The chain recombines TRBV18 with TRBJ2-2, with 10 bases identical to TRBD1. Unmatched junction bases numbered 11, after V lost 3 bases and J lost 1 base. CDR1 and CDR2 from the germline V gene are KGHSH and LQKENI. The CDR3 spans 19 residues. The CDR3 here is CASSPKPDRGTQNTGELFF. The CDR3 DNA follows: TGTGCCAGCTCACCCAAACCGGACAGGGGGACACAGAACACCGGGGAGCTGTTTTTT.

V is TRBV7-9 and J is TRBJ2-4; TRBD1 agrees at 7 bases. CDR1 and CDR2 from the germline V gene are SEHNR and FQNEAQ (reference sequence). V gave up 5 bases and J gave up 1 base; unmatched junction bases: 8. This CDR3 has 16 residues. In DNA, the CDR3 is TGTGCCAGCAGCCCCCCGACAGGGAGTGCCAAAAACATTCAGTACTTC. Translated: CASSPPTGSAKNIQYF.

CDR3 nucleotide sequence: TGTGCCAGCAGCTTGACTAGCGGGAGGGTGGGCCAAGAGACCCAGTACTTC. Translation: CASSLTSGRVGQETQYF. The chain carries TRBV11-3 and TRBJ2-5; TRBD2 matches 14 bases. Unmatched junction bases numbered 4, after V lost 3 bases and J lost 1 base. From germline, CDR1 is SGHNT and CDR2 YENEEA. The CDR3 spans 17 residues.

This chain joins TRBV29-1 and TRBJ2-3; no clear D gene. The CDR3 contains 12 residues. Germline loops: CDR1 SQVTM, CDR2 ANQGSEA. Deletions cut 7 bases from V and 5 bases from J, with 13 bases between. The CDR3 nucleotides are TGCAGCGCCCCCGGAGCTCAAGATACGCAGTATTTT. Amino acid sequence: CSAPGAQDTQYF.

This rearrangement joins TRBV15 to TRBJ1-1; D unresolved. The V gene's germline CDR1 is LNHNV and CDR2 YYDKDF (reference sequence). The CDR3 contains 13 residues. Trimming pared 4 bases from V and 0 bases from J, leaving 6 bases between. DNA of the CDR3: TGTGCCACCAGCACACACCTGAACACTGAAGCTTTCTTT. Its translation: CATSTHLNTEAFF.

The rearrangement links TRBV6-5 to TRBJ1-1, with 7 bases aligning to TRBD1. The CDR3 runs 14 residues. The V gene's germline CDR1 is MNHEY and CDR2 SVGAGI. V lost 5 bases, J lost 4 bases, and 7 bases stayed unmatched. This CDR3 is CASSRDRDLTEAFF. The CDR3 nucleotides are TGTGCCAGCAGTCGCGACAGGGACCTCACTGAAGCTTTCTTT.

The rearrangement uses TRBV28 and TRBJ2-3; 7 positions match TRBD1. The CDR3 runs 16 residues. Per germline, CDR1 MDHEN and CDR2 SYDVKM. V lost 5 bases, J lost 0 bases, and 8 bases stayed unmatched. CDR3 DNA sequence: TGTGCCAGCAGTCCTGGGGGACAGCGTAGCACAGATACGCAGTATTTT. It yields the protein CASSPGGQRSTDTQYF. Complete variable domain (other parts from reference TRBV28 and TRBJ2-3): DVKVTQSSRYLVKRTGEKVFLECVQDMDHENMFWYRQDPGLGLRLIYFSYDVKMKEKGDIPEGYSVSREKKERFSLILESASTNQTSMYLCASSPGGQRSTDTQYFGPGTRLTVL.

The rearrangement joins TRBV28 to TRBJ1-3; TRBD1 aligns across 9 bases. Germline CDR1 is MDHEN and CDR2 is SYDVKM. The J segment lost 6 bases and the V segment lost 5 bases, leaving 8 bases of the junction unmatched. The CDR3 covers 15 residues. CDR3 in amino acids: CASSRRDRVLNTIYF. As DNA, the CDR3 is TGTGCCAGCAGTCGCCGGGACAGGGTTTTAAACACCATATATTTT.

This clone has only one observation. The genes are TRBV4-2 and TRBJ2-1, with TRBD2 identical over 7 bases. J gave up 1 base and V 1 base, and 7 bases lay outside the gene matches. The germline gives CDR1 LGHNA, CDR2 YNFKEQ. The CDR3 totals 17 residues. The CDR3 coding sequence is TGTGCCAGCAGCCAAGGGCCTGGGGGGGGTTCCTACAATGAGCAGTTCTTC. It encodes CASSQGPGGGSYNEQFF.

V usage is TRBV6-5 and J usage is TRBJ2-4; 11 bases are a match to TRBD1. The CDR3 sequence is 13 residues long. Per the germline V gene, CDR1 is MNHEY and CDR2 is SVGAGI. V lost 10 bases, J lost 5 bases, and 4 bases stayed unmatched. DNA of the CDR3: TGTGCCACCAAGGGACAGGGGGAAAACATTCAGTACTTC. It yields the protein CATKGQGENIQYF.